A selection of T cell receptor beta chains follows, all from one sample in a study of multiple sclerosis patients with progressive multifocal leukoencephalopathy. TCRdb keeps only in-frame clones here, not all; method: immunoSEQ multiplex PCR. Seen here are 25,000 to 35,000 clones, roughly 89% observed once, and the top ten hold under 6%. The material sequenced was PBMCs, taken from a patient treated with natalizumab. The receptors originated from a woman between 35 and 50 years old with progressive multifocal leukoencephalopathy. The CDR3 runs from the conserved cysteine through the conserved F or W. Each record gives: clone size, J gene, V gene, D gene, CDR3 DNA, CDR3 protein. The D gene is left open where the match is weak. Clone sizes are given selectively: once, few, many, or a class where the clone is expanded.

size: few
J: TRBJ1-1
V: TRBV7-2
D: TRBD1
DNA: TGTGCCAGCGGACAGGAACAAAACACTGAAGCTTTCTTT
CDR3: CASGQEQNTEAFF

size: NA
J: TRBJ1-2
V: TRBV5-6
D: NA
DNA: TGTGCCAGCAGCTTGGGACGGGCATATGGCTACACCTTC
CDR3: CASSLGRAYGYTF

size: NA
J: TRBJ2-1
V: TRBV5-1
D: TRBD1
DNA: TGCGCCAGCAGCTTTCGAGACAGGGGCAATGAGCAGTTCTTC
CDR3: CASSFRDRGNEQFF

size: NA
J: TRBJ1-2
V: TRBV7-3
D: NA
DNA: TGTGCCAGCAGCTTAAAAGGAGATTCTAATGGCTACACCTTC
CDR3: CASSLKGDSNGYTF

size: NA
J: TRBJ2-1
V: TRBV19
D: TRBD1
DNA: TGTGCCAGTAGTCGGGACAGGGGTTCCTACAATGAGCAGTTCTTC
CDR3: CASSRDRGSYNEQFF

size: NA
J: TRBJ2-2
V: TRBV5-1
D: TRBD2
DNA: TGCGCCAGCAGCCGTCGGACTAGCGGGCGGGATACCGGGGAGCTGTTTTTT
CDR3: CASSRRTSGRDTGELFF

size: NA
J: TRBJ2-1
V: TRBV6-4
D: TRBD2
DNA: TGTGCCAGCAGTGTCGAGAGCGGGGGGGCAGATGAGCAGTTCTTC
CDR3: CASSVESGGADEQFF

size: once
J: TRBJ2-7
V: TRBV5-1
D: TRBD2
DNA: TGCGCCAGCAGGCGGACTAGCGGGAACCGCTACGAGCAGTACTTC
CDR3: CASRRTSGNRYEQYF

size: once
J: TRBJ2-1
V: TRBV27
D: TRBD1
DNA: TGTGCCAGCAGTTTCGGGACAGCTCAAAGGTACAATGAGCAGTTCTTC
CDR3: CASSFGTAQRYNEQFF

size: NA
J: TRBJ2-7
V: TRBV5-5
D: NA
DNA: TGTGCCAGCAGCTTGGCCCCGGGACACAACTACGAGCAGTACTTC
CDR3: CASSLAPGHNYEQYF

size: NA
J: TRBJ2-1
V: TRBV19
D: NA
DNA: TGTGCCAGTAGTAACAATGAGCAGTTCTTC
CDR3: CASSNNEQFF

size: NA
J: TRBJ2-1
V: TRBV5-1
D: TRBD2
DNA: TGCGCCAGCAGCCACGGACTAGATGGTGAGCAGTTCTTC
CDR3: CASSHGLDGEQFF

size: NA
J: TRBJ1-5
V: TRBV7-2
D: NA
DNA: TGTGCCAGCAGCTTAGCATCAGGCGTAGCAAATCAGCCCCAGCATTTT
CDR3: CASSLASGVANQPQHF

size: NA
J: TRBJ1-5
V: TRBV7-9
D: NA
DNA: TGTGCCAGCAGCTCGGTAGGAGACCGTCAGCCCCAGCATTTT
CDR3: CASSSVGDRQPQHF

size: NA
J: TRBJ1-1
V: TRBV20-1
D: NA
DNA: TGCAGTGCTAAGGTTCAGACTGAAGCTTTCTTT
CDR3: CSAKVQTEAFF

size: NA
J: TRBJ2-7
V: TRBV7-2
D: TRBD1
DNA: TGTGCCAGCAGCTCTCTGCCGGGACAGTCCTACGAGCAGTACTTC
CDR3: CASSSLPGQSYEQYF

size: NA
J: TRBJ1-1
V: TRBV18
D: NA
DNA: TGTGCCAGCTCACCTCAAGGGTCTGAAGCTTTCTTT
CDR3: CASSPQGSEAFF

size: NA
J: TRBJ2-3
V: TRBV9
D: NA
DNA: TGTGCCAGCAGCGTAGGGGGGGCCAGCACAGATACGCAGTATTTT
CDR3: CASSVGGASTDTQYF

size: NA
J: TRBJ2-7
V: TRBV7-9
D: NA
DNA: TGTGCCTTGCGCGGGGAACACTACGAGCAGTACTTC
CDR3: CALRGEHYEQYF

size: NA
J: TRBJ1-5
V: TRBV5-1
D: NA
DNA: TGCGCCAGCAGCTTATGGTCCGGACAAAATCAGCCCCAGCATTTT
CDR3: CASSLWSGQNQPQHF

size: few
J: TRBJ1-5
V: TRBV18
D: TRBD1
DNA: TGTGCCAGCTCAGAGGGACAGGGAAGCAATCAGCCCCAGCATTTT
CDR3: CASSEGQGSNQPQHF

size: NA
J: TRBJ1-5
V: TRBV7-2
D: NA
DNA: TGTGCCAGCAGCTTAGGGACGGTGGAGCCCCAGCATTTT
CDR3: CASSLGTVEPQHF

size: NA
J: TRBJ1-2
V: TRBV6-4
D: NA
DNA: TGTGCCAGCAGTGAACGAGGAGGGGGAGGCTACACCTTC
CDR3: CASSERGGGGYTF

size: NA
J: TRBJ1-1
V: TRBV5-4
D: TRBD1
DNA: TGTGCCAGCAGCTATGGACAGGGGGCGCTGGGCACTGAAGCTTTCTTT
CDR3: CASSYGQGALGTEAFF

size: NA
J: TRBJ1-3
V: TRBV11-2
D: NA
DNA: TGTGCCAGCAGCCCAAGGGACAAAAGCTCTGGAAACACCATATATTTT
CDR3: CASSPRDKSSGNTIYF

size: NA
J: TRBJ1-3
V: TRBV11-3
D: NA
DNA: TGTGCCAGCAGCCTCCGAAACACCATATATTTT
CDR3: CASSLRNTIYF

size: NA
J: TRBJ2-7
V: TRBV6-1
D: NA
DNA: TGTGCCACCGCGGCCGAGCGGGTCTCCTACGAGCAGTACTTC
CDR3: CATAAERVSYEQYF

size: NA
J: TRBJ1-1
V: TRBV6-1
D: NA
DNA: TGTGCCAGCAGGGATTGGCCTGAAGCTTTCTTT
CDR3: CASRDWPEAFF

size: once
J: TRBJ1-6
V: TRBV5-4
D: TRBD1
DNA: TGTGCCAGCAGCCTGGACAGGGATAATTCACCCCTCCACTTT
CDR3: CASSLDRDNSPLHF

size: NA
J: TRBJ2-3
V: TRBV12-5
D: TRBD1
DNA: TGTGCTAGTGGTTTGGTAGAGGTCAGGGGGTATTCAGATACGCAGTATTTT
CDR3: CASGLVEVRGYSDTQYF

size: NA
J: TRBJ2-7
V: TRBV4-1
D: NA
DNA: TGCGCCAGCAGCCAAGAAATTGGTATCGCCTACGAGCAGTACTTC
CDR3: CASSQEIGIAYEQYF

size: NA
J: TRBJ2-7
V: TRBV11-1
D: TRBD1
DNA: TGTGCCAGCAGCAAGGGACAGGGAGACGAGCAGTACTTC
CDR3: CASSKGQGDEQYF

size: NA
J: TRBJ2-2
V: TRBV11-2
D: TRBD2
DNA: TGTGCCAGCAGCGTAGAGCGGCTAGCGGGGCGGACCGGGGAGCTGTTTTTT
CDR3: CASSVERLAGRTGELFF

size: once
J: TRBJ2-7
V: TRBV28
D: NA
DNA: TGTGCCAGCAGTTTAGGCAGGGGAAGTCGGCAGTACTTC
CDR3: CASSLGRGSRQYF

size: NA
J: TRBJ2-4
V: TRBV2
D: NA
DNA: TGTGCCAGCACACAAGGGGGGATAGTAGCCAAAAACATTCAGTACTTC
CDR3: CASTQGGIVAKNIQYF

size: NA
J: TRBJ2-3
V: TRBV30
D: TRBD2
DNA: TGTGCCTGGACTAGCGGGCAGGGCACAGATACGCAGTATTTT
CDR3: CAWTSGQGTDTQYF

size: NA
J: TRBJ1-1
V: TRBV12-5
D: NA
DNA: TGTGCTAGTGGTCCCAGACTTGGGAACACTGAAGCTTTCTTT
CDR3: CASGPRLGNTEAFF

size: NA
J: TRBJ2-1
V: TRBV4-2
D: NA
DNA: TGTGCCAGCAGCCAAGACGTCCTCAGACGGGAGGAGCAGTTCTTC
CDR3: CASSQDVLRREEQFF

size: NA
J: TRBJ1-2
V: TRBV18
D: TRBD1
DNA: TGTGCCAGCTCACCGGTTGGGACAGCATATGGCTACACCTTC
CDR3: CASSPVGTAYGYTF

size: NA
J: TRBJ1-2
V: TRBV25-1
D: NA
DNA: TGTGCCAGCAGTGAATGGAACGCAGGAGAGCCCTTC
CDR3: CASSEWNAGEPF

size: few
J: TRBJ1-2
V: TRBV7-9
D: TRBD1
DNA: TGTGCCAGCAGCCAAACAACAGGGGACTATGGCTACACCTTC
CDR3: CASSQTTGDYGYTF

size: few
J: TRBJ1-1
V: TRBV27
D: NA
DNA: TGTGCCAGCAGGTCATCACAGGTGGTAAACACTGAAGCTTTCTTT
CDR3: CASRSSQVVNTEAFF

size: NA
J: TRBJ1-2
V: TRBV2
D: NA
DNA: TGTGCCAGCAGTGAAAGGTTGGCAGGGAGTAACTATGGCTACACCTTC
CDR3: CASSERLAGSNYGYTF

size: NA
J: TRBJ2-3
V: TRBV13
D: TRBD2
DNA: TGTGCCAGCAGCACCATCCCGGGACTAGCTGGTAAAACAGATACGCAGTATTTT
CDR3: CASSTIPGLAGKTDTQYF

size: NA
J: TRBJ2-3
V: TRBV9
D: TRBD2
DNA: TGTGCCAGCAGTCATCCCGGGGCGGGGGAGAGAGATACGCAGTATTTT
CDR3: CASSHPGAGERDTQYF

size: NA
J: TRBJ2-7
V: TRBV4-1
D: TRBD2
DNA: TGCGCCAGCAGCCCCCGGGGGGGATCGAGCGAGCAGTACTTC
CDR3: CASSPRGGSSEQYF

size: NA
J: TRBJ1-5
V: TRBV2
D: NA
DNA: TGTGCCAGCAGGGGTTTGGGGGACAATCAGCCCCAGCATTTT
CDR3: CASRGLGDNQPQHF

size: NA
J: TRBJ1-2
V: TRBV7-8
D: NA
DNA: TGTGCCAGCAGCTTAGAACCGAGGACAATTAACTATGGCTACACCTTC
CDR3: CASSLEPRTINYGYTF